The 18 T cell receptor beta chains below come from one sample, sequenced in a study of T-cell memory formation after mild COVID-19. TCRdb itself ran the 5' RACE reads through MiXCR, one entry per CDR3 protein. The sample yields roughly 160,000 distinct CDR3 sequences, roughly 13% seen once. The sequenced material came from PBMCs or a T cell subset sorted from them (not recorded which). These receptor sequences come from a man between 18 and 29 years old who had mild COVID-19 (a few samples of this study predate the infection). Cell type and time point are not known.

The V and J genes are TRBV6-2 or TRBV6-3 and TRBJ2-7; weak D call: TRBD2 (6 bases). V shed 4 bases and J shed 6 bases, with 13 bases lying between them. CDR3 length equals 13 residues. The germline gives CDR1 MNHEY, CDR2 SVGEGT. Here the CDR3 DNA reads TGTGCCAGCAGTTCCGGGACTCCTCCCGAGCAGTACGTC. It encodes CASSSGTPPEQYV.

J is TRBJ1-1 and V is TRBV25-1, with 8 bases matching TRBD1. Germline loops: CDR1 MGHDK, CDR2 SYGVNS. The CDR3 extends over 14 amino acids. The V segment lost 5 bases and the J segment 8 bases; nucleotides outside the gene matches: 10. The CDR3 sequence: CASSTPGTGGEAFF. In nucleotides, the CDR3 is TGTGCCAGCAGTACCCCCGGGACAGGAGGGGAAGCTTTCTTT.

The rearrangement uses TRBV5-1 and TRBJ2-3; the D is unclear. The CDR3 runs to 13 residues. The germline gives CDR1 SGHRS, CDR2 YFSETQ. Trimming shortened V by 2 bases and J by 4 bases, and 8 bases separated the two germline ends. The CDR3 here is CASSLIGPDTQYF. The CDR3 nucleotides are TGCGCCAGCAGCTTAATTGGACCAGATACGCAGTATTTT.

V and J are TRBV5-1 and TRBJ2-2, with a weak D call TRBD1 (6 bases). Deletions cut 6 bases from V and 2 bases from J, with 14 bases between. The CDR3 extends over 15 amino acids. CDR1 and CDR2 (germline): SGHRS, YFSETQ. The CDR3 loop is CASNTGQPNTGELFF. DNA of the CDR3: TGCGCCAGCAATACTGGACAGCCAAACACCGGGGAGCTGTTTTTT.

The chain carries TRBV9 and TRBJ1-3; TRBD1 agrees at 7 bases. This CDR3 is 15 amino acids long. From germline, CDR1 is SGDLS and CDR2 YYNGEE. V shed 4 bases and J 4 bases; nucleotides not matched to a gene: 8. CDR3 protein: CASSRTDREGNTIYF. CDR3 sequence (DNA): TGTGCCAGCAGCCGTACAGACAGGGAGGGAAACACCATATATTTT.

This clonotype was recorded a few times. The rearrangement joins TRBV5-1 to TRBJ1-6; D gene unclear. The ends were cut back, 5 bases at V and 0 bases at J, with 9 bases in the middle. The germline V gene has CDR1 SGHRS and CDR2 YFSETQ. The CDR3 length is 15 residues. The CDR3 is CASSGSSSYNSPLHF. Here the CDR3 DNA reads TGCGCCAGCAGTGGGAGTAGCTCCTATAATTCACCCCTCCACTTT.

This clonotype was detected a few times. The chain uses TRBV20-1 and TRBJ2-3; D uncertain. The length of the CDR3 is 12 residues. CDR1 and CDR2 (germline): DFQATT, SNEGSKA (reference sequence). V was shortened by 3 bases and J by 2 bases, with 6 bases between the two germline ends. The CDR3 bases are TGCAGTGCTAGTCAATCCACAGATACGCAGTATTTT. Amino acids: CSASQSTDTQYF.

This clonotype was seen a few times. The chain has TRBV20-1 and TRBJ2-5, with 11 bases identical to TRBD2. With V trimmed by 0 bases and J by 7 bases, 10 bases remained unmatched. This CDR3 spans 16 amino acids. Germline values: CDR1 DFQATT, CDR2 SNEGSKA (reference sequence). In nucleotides, the CDR3 is TGCAGTGCTAGAGATGGCCTAGCGGGGGGACCATGGACCCAGTACTTC. Its protein product is CSARDGLAGGPWTQYF.

The chain has TRBV6-5 and TRBJ1-5, with D hard to call. In germline, CDR1 is MNHEY, CDR2 SVGAGI. Deletions cut 6 bases from V and 4 bases from J, with 10 bases between. The CDR3 contains 13 residues. The CDR3 DNA reads TGTGCCAGCAGCTACGACACGAATCAGCCCCAGCATTTT. Translation gives CASSYDTNQPQHF.

This clonotype was observed many times. The V call is TRBV6-5, the J call TRBJ2-7, with D perhaps TRBD2 (5 bases). The CDR3 totals 14 residues. Trimming shortened V by 6 bases and J by 2 bases, and 14 bases separated the two germline ends. Per the germline V gene, CDR1 is MNHEY and CDR2 is SVGAGI. CDR3 coding DNA: TGTGCCAGCAGCCCTCGGCGGGCCACCTACGAGCAGTACGTC. Its protein product is CASSPRRATYEQYV.

This chain uses TRBV5-1 with TRBJ2-5; 11 bases line up with TRBD2. V was pared by 1 base and J by 5 bases, with 10 bases of the junction left unmatched. The CDR3 covers 17 residues. CDR1 and CDR2 from the germline V gene are SGHRS and YFSETQ. The CDR3 DNA reads as TGCGCCAGCAGCTTGCAAACCACACTAGCGGGGGTCGAGACCCAGTACTTC. Translating it yields CASSLQTTLAGVETQYF.

This chain joins TRBV11-2 and TRBJ1-4; D unclear. V lost 3 bases, J lost 1 base, and 6 bases lay in between. The germline gives CDR1 SGHAT, CDR2 FQNNGV. This CDR3 contains 14 residues. The CDR3 is CASSFVQTNEKLFF. The CDR3 DNA follows: TGTGCCAGCAGCTTTGTACAAACTAATGAAAAACTGTTTTTT. Using reference TRBV11-2 and TRBJ1-4 for the parts outside the CDR3, the full variable domain is EAGVAQSPRYKIIEKRQSVAFWCNPISGHATLYWYQQILGQGPKLLIQFQNNGVVDDSQLPKDRFSAERLKGVDSTLKIQPAKLEDSAVYLCASSFVQTNEKLFFGSGTQLSVL.

This clonotype turned up a few times. The V and J genes are TRBV20-1 and TRBJ1-6; 7 bases are a match to TRBD1. The germline V gene encodes CDR1 DFQATT and CDR2 SNEGSKA (reference sequence). J gave up 9 bases and V 3 bases, and 2 bases lay outside the gene matches. The CDR3 has 12 amino acids. The CDR3 DNA reads TGCAGTGCTAGCGACAGGGTTTCACCCCTCCACTTT. It specifies CSASDRVSPLHF.

This clonotype has only a few counts. The V gene is TRBV7-2, the J gene TRBJ1-3, with no clear D. Germline V gene lookup returns CDR1 SGHTA and CDR2 FQGNSA. Between the trimmed V and J ends, which lost 6 bases and 0 bases, there was a span of 6 bases. This CDR3 spans 13 amino acids. The CDR3 region is CASRLNSGNTIYF. In nucleotides, the CDR3 is TGTGCCAGCAGACTTAACTCTGGAAACACCATATATTTT.

The CDR3 sequence is CASSLVSDSYNEQFF. CDR3 nucleotides: TGCGCCAGCAGCTTGGTGTCGGACTCCTACAATGAGCAGTTCTTC. The chain employs TRBV5-1 and TRBJ2-1; D unclear. The V and J ends lost 0 bases and 0 bases respectively, with 7 bases between them. There are 15 residues in the CDR3. CDR1 SGHRS and CDR2 YFSETQ come from the germline V gene. Filled out from reference TRBV5-1 and TRBJ2-1, the complete variable domain reads KAGVTQTPRYLIKTRGQQVTLSCSPISGHRSVSWYQQTPGQGLQFLFEYFSETQRNKGNFPGRFSGRQFSNSRSEMNVSTLELGDSALYLCASSLVSDSYNEQFFGPGTRLTVL.

This clonotype was found once. The rearrangement links TRBV7-9 to TRBJ2-7; D might be TRBD2 (6 bases). CDR3 length: 14 residues. The germline V gene encodes CDR1 SEHNR and CDR2 FQNEAQ (reference sequence). Trimming took off 5 bases at V and 6 bases at J, with 17 bases between the two ends. The CDR3 spells CASSRATGVREQYF. The CDR3 nucleotides are TGTGCCAGCAGCCGGGCCACGGGGGTGCGCGAGCAGTACTTC.

This clonotype was observed many times. V and J are TRBV1 and TRBJ1-5. TRBV1 is a pseudogene. The CDR3 is 13 residues long. CDR3: CTSARAWREHQHF. The CDR3 region has the DNA TGCACCAGTGCTAGGGCTTGGAGGGAGCATCAGCATTTT.

In its sample, this clonotype was seen a few times. The chain links TRBV4-1 to TRBJ2-5; 12 bases are a match to TRBD1. Per germline, CDR1 MGHRA and CDR2 YSYEKL. The V gene end was trimmed by 2 bases and the J gene end by 4 bases; junction bases not matched to a gene: 5. This CDR3 has 16 amino acids. The CDR3 bases are TGCGCCAGCAGCCAACCCCGGGACAGGGGGCGAGAGACCCAGTACTTC. The encoded protein is CASSQPRDRGRETQYF.